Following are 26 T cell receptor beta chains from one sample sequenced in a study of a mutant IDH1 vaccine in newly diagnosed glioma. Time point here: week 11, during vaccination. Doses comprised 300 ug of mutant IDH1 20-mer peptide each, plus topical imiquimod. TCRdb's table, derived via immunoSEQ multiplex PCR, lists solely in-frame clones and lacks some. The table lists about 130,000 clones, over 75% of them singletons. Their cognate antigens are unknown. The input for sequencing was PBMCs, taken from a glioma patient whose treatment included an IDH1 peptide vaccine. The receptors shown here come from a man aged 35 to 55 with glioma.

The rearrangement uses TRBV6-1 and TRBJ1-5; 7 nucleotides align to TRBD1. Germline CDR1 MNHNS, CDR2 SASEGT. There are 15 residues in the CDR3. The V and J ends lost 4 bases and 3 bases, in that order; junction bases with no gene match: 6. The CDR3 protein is CASSGGGQNNQPQHF. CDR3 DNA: TGTGCCAGCAGTGGCGGGGGACAGAACAATCAGCCCCAGCATTTT.

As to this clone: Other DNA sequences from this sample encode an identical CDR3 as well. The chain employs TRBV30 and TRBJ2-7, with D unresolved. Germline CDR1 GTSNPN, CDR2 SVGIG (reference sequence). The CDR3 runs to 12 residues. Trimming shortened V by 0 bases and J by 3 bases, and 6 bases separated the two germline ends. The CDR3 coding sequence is TGTGCCTGGAGTGTCTCCGGCTACGAGCAGTACTTC. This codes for CAWSVSGYEQYF.

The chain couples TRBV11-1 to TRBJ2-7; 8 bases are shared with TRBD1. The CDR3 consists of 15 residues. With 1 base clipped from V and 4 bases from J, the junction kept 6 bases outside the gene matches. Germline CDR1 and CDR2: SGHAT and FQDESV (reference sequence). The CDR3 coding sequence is TGTGCCAGCAGCTTAGGCGGCAGGGGGCTTTACGAGCAGTACTTC. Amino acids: CASSLGGRGLYEQYF.

The CDR3 is CAWSVWDDLFGEPAKNIQYF. The CDR3 DNA reads TGTGCCTGGAGTGTATGGGACGACCTGTTTGGCGAGCCAGCCAAAAACATTCAGTACTTC. The J gene is TRBJ2-4, the V gene TRBV30, with D perhaps TRBD1 or TRBD2 (5 bases each). Germline V lookup: CDR1 GTSNPN, CDR2 SVGIG (reference sequence). The CDR3 totals 20 residues. Trimming took 0 bases from V and 0 from J, leaving 24 bases between them.

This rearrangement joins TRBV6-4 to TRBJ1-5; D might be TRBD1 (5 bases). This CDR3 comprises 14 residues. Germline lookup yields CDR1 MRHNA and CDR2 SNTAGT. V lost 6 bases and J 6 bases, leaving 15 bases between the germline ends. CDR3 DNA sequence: TGTGCCAGCAGGGGGGGTCAGGGAGGTCAGCCCCAGCATTTT. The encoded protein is CASRGGQGGQPQHF.

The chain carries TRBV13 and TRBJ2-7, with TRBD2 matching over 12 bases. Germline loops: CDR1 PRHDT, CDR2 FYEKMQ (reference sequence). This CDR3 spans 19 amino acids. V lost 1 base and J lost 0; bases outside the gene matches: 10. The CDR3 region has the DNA TGTGCCAGCAGCTTAGTAGGAGGGAGGACTAGCGGGAACTCCTACGAGCAGTACTTC. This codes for CASSLVGGRTSGNSYEQYF.

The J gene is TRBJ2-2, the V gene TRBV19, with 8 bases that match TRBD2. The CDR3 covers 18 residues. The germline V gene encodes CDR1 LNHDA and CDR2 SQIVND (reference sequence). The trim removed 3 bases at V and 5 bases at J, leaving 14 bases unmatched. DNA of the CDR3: TGTGCCAGTAGTATTTTATCCCCCCAGCGGGGGAGGACCGGGGAGCTGTTTTTT. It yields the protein CASSILSPQRGRTGELFF.

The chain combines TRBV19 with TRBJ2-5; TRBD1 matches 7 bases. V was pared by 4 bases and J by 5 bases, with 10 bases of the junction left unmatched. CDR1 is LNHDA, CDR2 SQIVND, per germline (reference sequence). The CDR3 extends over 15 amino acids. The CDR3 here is CASSNEQGQFETQYF. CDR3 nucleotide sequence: TGTGCCAGTAGTAACGAACAGGGGCAGTTCGAGACCCAGTACTTC.

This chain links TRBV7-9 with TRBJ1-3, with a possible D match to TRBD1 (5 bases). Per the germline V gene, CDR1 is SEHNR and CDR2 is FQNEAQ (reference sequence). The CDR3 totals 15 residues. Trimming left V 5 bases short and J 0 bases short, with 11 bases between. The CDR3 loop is CASSPGTLSGNTIYF. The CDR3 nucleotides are TGTGCCAGCAGCCCCGGGACTCTCTCTGGAAACACCATATATTTT.

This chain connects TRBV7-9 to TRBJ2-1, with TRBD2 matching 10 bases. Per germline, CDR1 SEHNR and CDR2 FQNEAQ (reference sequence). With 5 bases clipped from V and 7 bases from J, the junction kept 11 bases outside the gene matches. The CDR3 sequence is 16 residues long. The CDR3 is CASSTVTGTSDNEQFF. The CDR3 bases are TGTGCCAGCAGCACAGTAACTGGGACTAGCGATAATGAGCAGTTCTTC.

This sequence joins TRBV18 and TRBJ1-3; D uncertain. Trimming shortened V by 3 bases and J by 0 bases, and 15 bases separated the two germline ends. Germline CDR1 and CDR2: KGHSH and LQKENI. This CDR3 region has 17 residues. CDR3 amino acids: CASSPLQGWGSGNTIYF. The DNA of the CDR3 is TGTGCCAGCTCACCCCTCCAAGGCTGGGGCTCTGGAAACACCATATATTTT.

The CDR3 protein is CASRLDRGGEKLFF. The CDR3 region has the DNA TGTGCCAGCAGGCTGGACAGGGGAGGTGAAAAACTGTTTTTT. The V call is TRBV2, the J call TRBJ1-4; 9 bases fit TRBD1. The germline V gene has CDR1 SNHLY and CDR2 FYNNEI. The CDR3 sequence is 14 residues long. V was clipped by 6 bases and J by 7 bases; unmatched bases: 6.

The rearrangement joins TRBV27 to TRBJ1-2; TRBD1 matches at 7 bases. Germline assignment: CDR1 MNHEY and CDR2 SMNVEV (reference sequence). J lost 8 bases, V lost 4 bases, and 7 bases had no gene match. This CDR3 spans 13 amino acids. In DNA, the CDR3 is TGTGCCAGCAGTTGGGGCCACAGGGGCGGCTACACCTTC. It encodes CASSWGHRGGYTF.

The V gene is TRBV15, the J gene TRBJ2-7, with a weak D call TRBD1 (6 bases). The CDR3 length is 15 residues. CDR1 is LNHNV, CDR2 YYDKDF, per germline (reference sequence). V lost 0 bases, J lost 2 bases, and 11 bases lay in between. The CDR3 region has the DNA TGTGCCACCAGCAGAGAACAGGGAATAACCTACGAGCAGTACTTC. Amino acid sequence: CATSREQGITYEQYF.

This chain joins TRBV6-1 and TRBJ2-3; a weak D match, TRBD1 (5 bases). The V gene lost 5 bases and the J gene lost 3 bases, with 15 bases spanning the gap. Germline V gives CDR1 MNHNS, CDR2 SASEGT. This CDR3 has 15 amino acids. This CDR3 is CASSLRQPGTDTQYF. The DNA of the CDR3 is TGTGCCAGCAGTCTACGACAGCCCGGGACAGATACGCAGTATTTT.

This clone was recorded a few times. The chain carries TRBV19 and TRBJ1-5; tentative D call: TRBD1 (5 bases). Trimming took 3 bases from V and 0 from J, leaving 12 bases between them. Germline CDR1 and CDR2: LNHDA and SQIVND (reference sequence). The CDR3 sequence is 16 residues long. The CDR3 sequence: CASSINGGYSNQPQHF. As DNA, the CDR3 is TGTGCCAGTAGTATTAACGGGGGTTATAGCAATCAGCCCCAGCATTTT.

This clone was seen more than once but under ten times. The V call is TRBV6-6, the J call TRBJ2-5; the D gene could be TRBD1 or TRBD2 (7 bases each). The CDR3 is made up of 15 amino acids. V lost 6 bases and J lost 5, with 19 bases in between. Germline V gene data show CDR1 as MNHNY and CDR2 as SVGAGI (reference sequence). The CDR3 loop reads CASSVGEGAAETQYF. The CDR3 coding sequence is TGTGCCAGCAGCGTTGGGGAGGGGGCAGCGGAGACCCAGTACTTC.

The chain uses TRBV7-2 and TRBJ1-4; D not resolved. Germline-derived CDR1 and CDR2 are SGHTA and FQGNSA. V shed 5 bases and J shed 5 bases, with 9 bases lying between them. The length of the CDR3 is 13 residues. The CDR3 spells CASSGWRNEKLFF. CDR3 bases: TGTGCCAGCAGCGGCTGGAGGAATGAAAAACTGTTTTTT.

The CDR3 is CASSQWGQRETQYF. The CDR3 DNA follows: TGCGCCAGCAGTCAATGGGGACAGAGAGAGACCCAGTACTTC. V usage is TRBV23-1 and J usage is TRBJ2-5, with 7 bases that match TRBD1. TRBV23-1 is classed as an ORF, of uncertain function. The CDR3 sequence is 14 residues long. J gave up 4 bases and V 1 base, and 3 bases lay outside the gene matches.

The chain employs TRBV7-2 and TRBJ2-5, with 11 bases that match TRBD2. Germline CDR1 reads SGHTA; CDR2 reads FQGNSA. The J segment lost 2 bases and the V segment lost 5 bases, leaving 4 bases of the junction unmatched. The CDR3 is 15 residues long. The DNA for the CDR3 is TGTGCCAGCAGCCCGGGACTAGCGGCGCAAGAGACCCAGTACTTC. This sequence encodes CASSPGLAAQETQYF.

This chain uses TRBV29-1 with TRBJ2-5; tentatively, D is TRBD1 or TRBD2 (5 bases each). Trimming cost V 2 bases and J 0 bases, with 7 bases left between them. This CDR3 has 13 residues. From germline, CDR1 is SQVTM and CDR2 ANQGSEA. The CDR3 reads CSVEWGYQETQYF. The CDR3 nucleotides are TGCAGCGTTGAATGGGGGTACCAAGAGACCCAGTACTTC.

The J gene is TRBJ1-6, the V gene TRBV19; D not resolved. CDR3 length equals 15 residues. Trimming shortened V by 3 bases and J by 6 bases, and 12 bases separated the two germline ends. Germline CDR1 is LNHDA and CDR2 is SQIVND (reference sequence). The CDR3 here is CASSITQGPNSPLHF. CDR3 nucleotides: TGTGCCAGTAGTATCACTCAAGGTCCTAATTCACCCCTCCACTTT.

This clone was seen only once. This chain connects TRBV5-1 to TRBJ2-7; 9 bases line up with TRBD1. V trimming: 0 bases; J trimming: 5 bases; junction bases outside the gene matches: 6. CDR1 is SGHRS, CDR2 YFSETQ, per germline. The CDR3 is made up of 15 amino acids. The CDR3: CASSLARDRVHEQYF. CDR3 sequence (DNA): TGCGCCAGCAGCTTGGCCAGGGACAGGGTTCACGAGCAGTACTTC.

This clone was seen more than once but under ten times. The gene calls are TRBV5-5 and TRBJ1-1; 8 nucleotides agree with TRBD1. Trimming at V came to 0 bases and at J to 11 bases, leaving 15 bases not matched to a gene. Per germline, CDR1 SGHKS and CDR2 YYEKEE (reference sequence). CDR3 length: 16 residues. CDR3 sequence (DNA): TGTGCCAGCAGCTTGGCAGGGGGCCCTTCCACTTGGCAGGCTTTCTTT. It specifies CASSLAGGPSTWQAFF.

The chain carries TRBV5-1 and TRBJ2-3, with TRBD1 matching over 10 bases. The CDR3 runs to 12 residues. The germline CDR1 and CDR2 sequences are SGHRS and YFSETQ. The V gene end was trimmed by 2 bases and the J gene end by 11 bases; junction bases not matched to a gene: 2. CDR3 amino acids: CASSLGQGEQYF. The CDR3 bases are TGCGCCAGCAGCTTAGGACAGGGGGAGCAGTATTTT.

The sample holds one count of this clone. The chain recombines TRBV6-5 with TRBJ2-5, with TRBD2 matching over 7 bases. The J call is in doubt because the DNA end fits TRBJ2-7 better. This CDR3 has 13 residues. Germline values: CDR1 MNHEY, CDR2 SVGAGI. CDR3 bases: TGTGCCAGCAGCGGACTTCAGCGGGGCGAGCAGTACTTC. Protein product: CASSGLQRGEQYF.